This T cell receptor (beta chain) is drawn from a study of blood T cells in healthy people across ages. Notes on the study in general: The fall in TCR beta diversity per million T cells was roughly linear with age. A strong correlation was found between TCR beta diversity and the percentage of naive T cells.

CDR3 length equals 16 residues. The ends were cut back, 7 bases at V and 0 bases at J, with 17 bases in the middle. From germline, CDR1 is SGDLS and CDR2 YYNGEE. A note on this clonotype: The antigen is undetermined.

A sample-barcoded 5' primer and a J-beta primer mix were used in a second PCR of roughly 7 to 12 cycles. Each of the cDNA molecules was tagged by a template-switch adaptor with 12 random nucleotides. TCRdb used MiXCR to reprocess the 5' RACE reads, holding one entry per CDR3 protein. The sample has about 780,000 distinct CDR3 sequences, roughly 46% seen once. Isolation of PBMCs gave at least 7 million cells per sample. The TCR was taken from an elderly man in good health. V gene TRBV9 combines with J gene TRBJ1-3; D might be TRBD1 (6 bases). Sequencing input: blood. In DNA, the CDR3 is TGTGCCAGCGCGACGGGGGGCGGCCACTCTGGAAACACCATATATTTT. Protein: CASATGGGHSGNTIYF.